This T cell receptor beta chain was found in a study of cytomegalovirus exposure and HLA in healthy donors. Trimming took 5 bases from V and 3 from J, leaving 16 bases between them. This CDR3 is 15 amino acids long. Germline V lookup: CDR1 SEHNR, CDR2 FQNEAQ (reference sequence). Primers included in the PCR were 60 Vbeta and 13 Jbeta primers. Authors' data handling: An analysis that came later counted approximately 76 million unique TCR beta chains, 10 million to 12 million shared. The repertoire was sequenced with immunoSEQ multiplex PCR; TCRdb's copy has only in-frame clones and lacks some. V and J calls and clone size are those listed in that table; D and trimming were worked out from the DNA. The data show some 110,000 clones, with under 80% seen just once and 3.6% held by the top ten. With regard to this clone: What it binds is unknown.

Study-wide findings and caveats: A prior analysis recorded that most TCR beta V segments were productive about 87% or about 30% of the time. A list of 150 to 200 TCR beta chains associated with cytomegalovirus was given.

This receptor was obtained from a man in his fifties or sixties in good health and CMV-seronegative. Sequenced material: PBMCs. The gene calls are TRBV7-9 and TRBJ2-5; TRBD1 might be the D (8 bases). This CDR3 is CASSPRTGREETQYF. Written as DNA, the CDR3 is TGTGCCAGCAGCCCCCGGACAGGGAGGGAAGAGACCCAGTACTTC.